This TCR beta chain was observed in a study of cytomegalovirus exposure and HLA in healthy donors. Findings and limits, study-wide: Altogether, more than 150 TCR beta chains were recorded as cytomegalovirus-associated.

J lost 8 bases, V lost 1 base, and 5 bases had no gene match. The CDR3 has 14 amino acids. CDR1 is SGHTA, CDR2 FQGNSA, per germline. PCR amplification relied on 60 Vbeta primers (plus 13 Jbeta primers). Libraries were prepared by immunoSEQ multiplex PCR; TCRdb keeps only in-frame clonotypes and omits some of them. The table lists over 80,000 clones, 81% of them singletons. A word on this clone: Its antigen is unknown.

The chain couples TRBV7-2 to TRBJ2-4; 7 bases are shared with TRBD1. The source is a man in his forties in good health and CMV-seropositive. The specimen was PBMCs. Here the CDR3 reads CASSLGGGLDIQYF. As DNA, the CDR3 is TGTGCCAGCAGCTTAGGAGGGGGCTTGGACATTCAGTACTTC.